Each of the 9 T cell receptor beta chains below was sequenced from the same sample in a study of post-analysis software for immune sequencing data. General study results and limits: In patients, TRBV5-6, TRBV5-1 and TRBV20-1 belonged to four or five TRBV segments found more frequently than in controls.

Their recognized antigens are unknown. Unique molecular identifiers were carried by the TCR beta cDNA libraries. TCRdb re-derived calls from the PCR reads in MiXCR, one entry per CDR3 protein. The table lists 750,000 to 900,000 distinct CDR3 sequences, about half of them singletons, with approximately 4.4% in the top ten. Sequencing was carried out using blood. The receptors shown here come from a girl between 5 and 17 years old with multiple sclerosis.

This chain joins TRBV7-2 and TRBJ2-5, with D unresolved. The J call may be mistaken, given a closer DNA end match to TRBJ2-7. The germline V gene encodes CDR1 SGHTA and CDR2 FQGNSA. The CDR3 has 15 amino acids. CDR3 in DNA: TGTGCCAGCAGCACCCCAGTCTACCGTTCCTACGAGCAGTACTTC. It translates to CASSTPVYRSYEQYF.

The chain uses TRBV7-2 and TRBJ2-4; 8 bases match TRBD2. Germline assignment: CDR1 SGHTA and CDR2 FQGNSA. CDR3 size: 19 residues. With 3 bases clipped from V and 13 bases from J, the junction kept 26 bases outside the gene matches. The CDR3 reads CASSFLPSYLAGPLEEQYF. In DNA, the CDR3 is TGTGCCAGCAGCTTCCTTCCCTCCTACCTAGCGGGCCCCCTTGAGGAGCAGTACTTC. The whole variable domain, remainder taken from reference TRBV7-2 and TRBJ2-4, is GAGVSQSPSNKVTEKGKDVELRCDPISGHTALYWYRQSLGQGLEFLIYFQGNSAPDKSGLPSDRFSAERTGGSVSTLTIQRTQQEDSAVYLCASSFLPSYLAGPLEEQYFGAGTRLSVL.

This chain uses TRBV29-1 with TRBJ2-1, with 8 positions matching TRBD2. Germline V gene lookup returns CDR1 SQVTM and CDR2 ANQGSEA. The V and J ends lost 6 bases and 5 bases, in that order; junction bases with no gene match: 9. The CDR3 length is 14 residues. The CDR3 DNA is TGCAGCGTGGGTGGGACTAGGCGAGACAATGAGCAGTTCTTC. Its translation is CSVGGTRRDNEQFF.

This clonotype has just one count. The chain employs TRBV7-2 and TRBJ2-3; 9 nucleotides line up with TRBD2. Germline CDR1 is SGHTA and CDR2 is FQGNSA. The CDR3 covers 15 residues. The junction had 4 bases not matched to a gene; V was cut back by 1 base and J by 5 bases. DNA for the CDR3: TGTGCCAGCAGCTTAGTTAGCGGGAGTCAAGATACGCAGTATTTT. Translating gives CASSLVSGSQDTQYF.

The chain employs TRBV4-1 and TRBJ1-1, with TRBD1 matching 8 bases. Germline V CDR1 and CDR2: MGHRA, YSYEKL. After removal of 0 bases from V and 11 bases from J, the junction contained 5 bases not matched to a gene. The CDR3 is made up of 13 amino acids. The CDR3 region is CASSQEGQGAAFF. The CDR3 DNA is TGCGCCAGCAGCCAAGAGGGGCAGGGGGCGGCTTTCTTT.

The CDR3 coding sequence is TGTGCCAGCAGCTCTGAACAGGGCCCTGTCTATGGCTACACCTTC. It codes for CASSSEQGPVYGYTF. The V gene is TRBV7-6, the J gene TRBJ1-2; D is perhaps TRBD1 (6 bases). This CDR3 has 15 amino acids. CDR1 SGHVS and CDR2 FNYEAQ come from the germline V gene. V lost 4 bases and J lost 4, with 16 bases in between.

The chain has TRBV7-9 and TRBJ2-7; 7 positions agree with TRBD2. Trimming cost V 5 bases and J 6 bases; bases outside gene matches: 22. CDR1 and CDR2 (germline): SEHNR, FQNEAQ (reference sequence). The CDR3 has 18 amino acids. In DNA form, the CDR3 reads TGTGCCAGCAGCCCTGGGACCAGCGGGATTCTGTTTCACATCGAGCAGTACTTC. Translating it yields CASSPGTSGILFHIEQYF. Full variable domain (rest looked up from reference TRBV7-9 and TRBJ2-7): DTGVSQNPRHKITKRGQNVTFRCDPISEHNRLYWYRQTLGQGPEFLTYFQNEAQLEKSRLLSDRFSAERPKGSFSTLEIQRTEQGDSAMYLCASSPGTSGILFHIEQYFGPGTRLTVT.

V usage is TRBV5-1 and J usage is TRBJ2-5, with TRBD2 identical over 14 bases. The CDR3 extends over 18 amino acids. After removal of 7 bases from V and 4 bases from J, the junction contained 15 bases not matched to a gene. Germline V gene sequence: CDR1 SGHRS, CDR2 YFSETQ. The CDR3 sequence is CASSTGLAGVGNRETQYF. The CDR3 DNA sequence: TGCGCCAGCTCGACGGGACTAGCGGGAGTAGGAAACAGAGAGACCCAGTACTTC.

This clonotype has just a few counts. This chain connects TRBV10-2 to TRBJ1-5; D is perhaps TRBD1 (5 bases). The germline V and J ends were trimmed by 6 bases and 2 bases, with 11 bases remaining between them. From germline, CDR1 is WSHSY and CDR2 SAAADI. The CDR3 has 14 amino acids. The CDR3 DNA reads as TGCGCCAGCAGATCCGGACAAGGCAATCAGCCCCAGCATTTT. It yields the protein CASRSGQGNQPQHF.